This T cell receptor beta chain was observed in a study of blood T cell repertoires in COVID-19. Study at large: Sites across the United States, Italy and Spain contributed samples from acute and convalescent COVID-19.

Produced via immunoSEQ multiplex PCR; TCRdb's table is partial and in-frame only. The data contain some 70,000 clones, over 80% of them seen just once; the ten biggest clones take up 6.7%. The receptor's source is a woman of 80 years or more with active COVID-19. Source material: peripheral blood.

The DNA of the CDR3 is TGTGCCAGCAGGGAACCGGGACAGGGTGTTCGGACTGAAGCTTTCTTT. Encoded protein: CASREPGQGVRTEAFF. The J gene is TRBJ1-1, the V gene TRBV28; 9 bases align to TRBD1. The CDR3 consists of 16 residues. Germline-derived CDR1 and CDR2 are MDHEN and SYDVKM. V was pared by 6 bases and J by 5 bases, with 13 bases of the junction left unmatched.